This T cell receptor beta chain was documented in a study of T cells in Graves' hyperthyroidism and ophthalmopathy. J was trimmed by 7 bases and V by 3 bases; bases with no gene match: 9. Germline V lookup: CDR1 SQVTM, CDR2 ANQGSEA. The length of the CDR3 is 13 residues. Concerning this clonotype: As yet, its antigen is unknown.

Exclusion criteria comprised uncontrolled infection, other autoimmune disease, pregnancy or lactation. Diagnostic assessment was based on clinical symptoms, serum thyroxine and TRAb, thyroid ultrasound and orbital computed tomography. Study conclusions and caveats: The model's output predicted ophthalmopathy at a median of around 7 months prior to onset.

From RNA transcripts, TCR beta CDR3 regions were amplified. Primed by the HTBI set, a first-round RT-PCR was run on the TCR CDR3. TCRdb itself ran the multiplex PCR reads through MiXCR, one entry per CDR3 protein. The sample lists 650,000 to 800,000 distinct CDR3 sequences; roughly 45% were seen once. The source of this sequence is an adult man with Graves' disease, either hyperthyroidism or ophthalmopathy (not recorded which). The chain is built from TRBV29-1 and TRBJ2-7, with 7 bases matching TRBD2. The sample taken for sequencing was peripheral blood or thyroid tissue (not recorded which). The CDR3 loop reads CSVEGTGGGEQYF. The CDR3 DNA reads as TGCAGCGTTGAGGGGACGGGAGGTGGTGAGCAGTACTTC.